This TCR beta chain was sequenced in a study of blood T cell repertoires in COVID-19. The CDR3 has 14 residues. In germline, CDR1 is MNHEY, CDR2 SMNVEV (reference sequence). Assay used: immunoSEQ multiplex PCR; TCRdb lists only in-frame clones, some missing. The sample lists 130,000 or so clones, roughly 84% occurring once. In terms of age and location, participants ranged from roughly 18 to 100 years and lived in under 30 US areas. Cohort allocation depended upon clinical history that participants reported. Notes on this clone: Germline and junction disagree at one end, which may indicate a read error.

This clonotype was sampled from a woman in her thirties who had recovered from COVID-19. The specimen was PBMCs or T cells enriched from blood (not recorded which). The chain employs TRBV27 and TRBJ1-2; 8 positions agree with TRBD1. The CDR3 DNA reads as TGTGCCAGCGCCTTGAATTTAGGACAGGGCGCATTCTTCTTC. Translated, it gives CASALNLGQGAFFF.